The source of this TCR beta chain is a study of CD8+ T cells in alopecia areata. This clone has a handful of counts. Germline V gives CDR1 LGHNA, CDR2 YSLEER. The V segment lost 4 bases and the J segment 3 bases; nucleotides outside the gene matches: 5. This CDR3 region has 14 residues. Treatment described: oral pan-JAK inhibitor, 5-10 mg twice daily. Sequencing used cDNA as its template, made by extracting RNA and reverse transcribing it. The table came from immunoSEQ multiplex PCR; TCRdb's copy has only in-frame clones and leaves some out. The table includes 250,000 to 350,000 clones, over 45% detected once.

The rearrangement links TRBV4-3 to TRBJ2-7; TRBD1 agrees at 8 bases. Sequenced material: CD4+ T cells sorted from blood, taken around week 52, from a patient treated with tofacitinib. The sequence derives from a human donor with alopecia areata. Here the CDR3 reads CASSLEDRDYEQYF. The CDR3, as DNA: TGCGCCAGCAGCCTAGAGGACAGGGACTACGAGCAGTACTTC.